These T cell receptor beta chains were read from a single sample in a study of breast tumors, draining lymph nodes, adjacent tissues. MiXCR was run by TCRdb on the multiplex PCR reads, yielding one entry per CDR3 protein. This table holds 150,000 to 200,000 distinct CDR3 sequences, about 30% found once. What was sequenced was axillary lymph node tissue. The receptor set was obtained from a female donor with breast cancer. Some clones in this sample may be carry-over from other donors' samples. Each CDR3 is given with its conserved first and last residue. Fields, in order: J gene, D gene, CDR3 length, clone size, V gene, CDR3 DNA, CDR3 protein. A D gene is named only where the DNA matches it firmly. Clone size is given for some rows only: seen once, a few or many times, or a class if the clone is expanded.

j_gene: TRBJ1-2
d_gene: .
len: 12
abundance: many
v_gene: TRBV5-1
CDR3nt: TGCGCCAGCAGCATACGGGACGATGGCTACACCTTC
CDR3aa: CASSIRDDGYTF

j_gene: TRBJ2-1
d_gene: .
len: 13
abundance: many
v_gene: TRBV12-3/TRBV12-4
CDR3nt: TGTGCCAGCAGTCTCCCCCCAGACAGGCTCCTGTTCTTC
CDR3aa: CASSLPPDRLLFF

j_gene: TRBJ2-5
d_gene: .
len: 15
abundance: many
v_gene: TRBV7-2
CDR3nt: TGTGCCAGCAGCTACTGGACGGGGAACAGGGAGACCCAGTACTTC
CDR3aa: CASSYWTGNRETQYF

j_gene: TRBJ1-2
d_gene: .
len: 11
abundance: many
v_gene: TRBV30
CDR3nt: TGTGCCTGGAGCAGGGTTTATGGCTACACCTTC
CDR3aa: CAWSRVYGYTF

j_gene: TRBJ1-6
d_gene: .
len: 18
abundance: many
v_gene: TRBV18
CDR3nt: TGTGCCAGCTCACCACATCCTTTAGGGGGCTCCTATAATTCACCCCTCCACTTT
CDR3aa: CASSPHPLGGSYNSPLHF

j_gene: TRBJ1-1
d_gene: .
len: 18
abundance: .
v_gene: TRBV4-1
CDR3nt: TGCGCCAGCAGCCAAGTTACGGCGGTCGGTGTATCAAACACTGAAGCTTTCTTT
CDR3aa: CASSQVTAVGVSNTEAFF

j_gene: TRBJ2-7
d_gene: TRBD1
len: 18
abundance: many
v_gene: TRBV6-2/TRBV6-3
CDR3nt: TGTGCCAGCAGTGAGTACCGGGACAGGGTATCCCTCTCCTACGAGCAGTACTTC
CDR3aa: CASSEYRDRVSLSYEQYF

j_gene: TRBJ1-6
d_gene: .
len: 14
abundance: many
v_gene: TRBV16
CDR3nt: TGTGCCAGCAGCCAGGGGCTTTTTAATTCACCCCTCCACTTT
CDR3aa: CASSQGLFNSPLHF

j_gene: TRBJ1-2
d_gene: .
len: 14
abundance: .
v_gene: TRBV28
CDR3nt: TGTGCCAGCCAAATAGGGGGGGGATTCTATGGCTACACCTTC
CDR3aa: CASQIGGGFYGYTF

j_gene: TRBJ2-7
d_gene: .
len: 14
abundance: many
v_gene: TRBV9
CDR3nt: TGTGCCAGCAGCTTAGACTACACGGCCTACGAGCAGTACTTC
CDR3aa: CASSLDYTAYEQYF

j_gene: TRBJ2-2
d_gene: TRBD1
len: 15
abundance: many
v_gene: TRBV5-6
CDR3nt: TGTGCCAGCAGCTTGCAGGGGGCCGGGGCCGGGGAGCTGTTTTTT
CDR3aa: CASSLQGAGAGELFF

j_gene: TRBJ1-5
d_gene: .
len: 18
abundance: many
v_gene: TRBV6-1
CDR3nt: TGTGCCAGCAGTGAACATCCTTTGGGGGTGGGGCCAAATCAGCCCCAGCATTTT
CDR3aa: CASSEHPLGVGPNQPQHF